The source of this T cell receptor beta chain is a study of beta chain features in type 1 diabetes. Study at large: Investigators examined roughly 99,000,000 sorted cells across all samples.

Points from the study as a whole: Naive, central memory and Treg TCRB repertoires appeared more alike in patients than in healthy donors. Patients with Type 1 diabetes showed moderately but significantly shorter TCRB CDR3s in all four CD4+ subsets.

This clone was seen a handful of times. Its antigen is not known. The length of the CDR3 is 13 residues. V lost 4 bases and J lost 5, with 9 bases in between. Per the germline V gene, CDR1 is SNHLY and CDR2 is FYNNEI. CD4+ naive, central memory, regulatory and stem cell-like memory cells were sorted via CD45RO/CCR7/CD25/CD127/CD95/CD27. Investigators reverse transcribed all isolated RNA, so they sequenced expressed TCRB transcripts. Reads from naive, central memory and regulatory T cell samples averaged around 3.5 million. The data were produced by immunoSEQ multiplex PCR, yet TCRdb's version contains in-frame clones alone and is incomplete. The data contain more than 250,000 clones, around 20% of them seen just once; the ten biggest clones take up 0.028%.

The clonotype comes from a woman aged 40 to 50 with type 1 diabetes. The chain uses TRBV2 and TRBJ1-5, with D perhaps TRBD1 (6 bases). The sample comprised naive CD4+ T cells from blood. CDR3 amino acids: CASSADSYQPQHF. Written as DNA, the CDR3 is TGTGCCAGCAGTGCGGACAGCTATCAGCCCCAGCATTTT.